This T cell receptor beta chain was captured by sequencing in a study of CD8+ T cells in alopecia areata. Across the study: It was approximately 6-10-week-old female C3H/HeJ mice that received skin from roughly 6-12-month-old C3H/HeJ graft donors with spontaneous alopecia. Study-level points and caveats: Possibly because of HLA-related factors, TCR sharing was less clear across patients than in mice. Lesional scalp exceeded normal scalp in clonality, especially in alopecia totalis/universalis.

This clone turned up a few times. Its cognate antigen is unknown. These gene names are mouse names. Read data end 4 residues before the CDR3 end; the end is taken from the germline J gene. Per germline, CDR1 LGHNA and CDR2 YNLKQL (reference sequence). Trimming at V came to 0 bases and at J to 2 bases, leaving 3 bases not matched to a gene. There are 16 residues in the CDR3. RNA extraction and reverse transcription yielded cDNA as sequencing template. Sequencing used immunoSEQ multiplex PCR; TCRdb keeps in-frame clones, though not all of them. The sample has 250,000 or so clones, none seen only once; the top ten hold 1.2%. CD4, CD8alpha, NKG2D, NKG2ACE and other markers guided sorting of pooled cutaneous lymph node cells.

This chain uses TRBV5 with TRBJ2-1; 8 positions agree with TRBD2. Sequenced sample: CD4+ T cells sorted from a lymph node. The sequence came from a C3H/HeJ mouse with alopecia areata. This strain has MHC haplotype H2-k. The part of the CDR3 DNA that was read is TGTGCCAGCAGCCAAGAGGGGGGGCGCGACTATGCT. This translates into CASSQEGGRDYA. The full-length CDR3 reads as CASSQEGGRDYAEQFF.